The sequence of this T cell receptor beta chain was determined in a study of blood T cell repertoires in COVID-19. Among Cohort 3 donors, those recovered had two negative PCRs, clearance, or symptom resolution. With 9 bases removed from V and 0 bases from J, the gap between germline ends came to 17 bases. Germline CDR1 is KGHDR and CDR2 is SFDVKD. CDR3 length equals 16 residues. The repertoire was sequenced with immunoSEQ multiplex PCR; TCRdb's copy has only in-frame clones and lacks some. Among 110,000 to 150,000 clones listed, about nine tenths were seen once. This clone was picked up one time. Specimen: PBMCs or T cells enriched from blood (not recorded which). V is TRBV24-1 and J is TRBJ2-4; no reliable D call. The source of this sequence is a man aged 50-60 years who had recovered from COVID-19. DNA of the CDR3: TGTGCCACCCGAAGGTACAGCACGGTAGCCAAAAACATTCAGTACTTC. This gives the protein CATRRYSTVAKNIQYF.